This record looks at one TCR beta chain sequence and its context. Original handling: For nucleated cells, counts were estimated from reference gene primer amplification. The assay was immunoSEQ multiplex PCR, and TCRdb's table has in-frame clones only and misses some. Clone size and V and J calls were adopted from that table, with D and trimming inferred from the DNA. This table has about 240,000 clones, 87% appearing once. The sample belongs to a study of blood T cell repertoires in COVID-19. Everyone who took part was about 18 to 90 years old, and they came from roughly 25 US areas. The CDR3 is 15 amino acids. The trim removed 0 bases at V and 6 bases at J, leaving 3 bases unmatched. Germline V gene sequence: CDR1 SGHNT, CDR2 YYREEE (reference sequence).

Sequenced: PBMCs or T cells enriched from blood (not recorded which). This TCR derives from a woman aged 25 to 39 with acute COVID-19. The rearrangement uses TRBV5-4 and TRBJ2-1; 10 bases fit TRBD2. CDR3 coding DNA: TGTGCCAGCAGCTTGGGGACTAGCGGTTTCAATGAGCAGTTCTTC. This encodes CASSLGTSGFNEQFF.